Here is one T cell receptor (beta chain) with its context. Its antigen is unidentified. Germline assignment: CDR1 KGHSH and CDR2 LQKENI. The CDR3 runs to 16 residues. The V gene end was trimmed by 3 bases and the J gene end by 5 bases; junction bases not matched to a gene: 7. This sample was included in a study of siplizumab effects on memory and regulatory T cells. Sequencing of each sample assayed about 10^5 TCR templates. Libraries were prepared by immunoSEQ multiplex PCR; TCRdb keeps only in-frame clonotypes and omits some of them. The table includes 100,000 or so clones, about 90% detected once. Study-wide findings and caveats: Naive T cells seemed more diverse than memory cells; they also seemed major alloresponse contributors.

V gene TRBV18 combines with J gene TRBJ2-5, with 12 positions matching TRBD2. The specimen was non-Treg CD4+ T cells sorted from blood. This receptor was obtained from a human donor in good health. The CDR3 DNA sequence: TGTGCCAGCTCACCCCCACGACTAGCGGGAGTCGAGACCCAGTACTTC. Protein sequence: CASSPPRLAGVETQYF.